This entry lists 18 T cell receptor beta chains sequenced from one sample in a study of blood T cell repertoires in COVID-19. The table came from immunoSEQ multiplex PCR; TCRdb's copy has only in-frame clones and leaves some out. The sample yields 190,000 or so clones, about 88% seen once. The material sequenced was peripheral blood. These receptors came from a man aged 40-49 years with active or convalescent COVID-19.

This sequence joins TRBV5-1 and TRBJ1-4; the D gene is possibly TRBD1 (5 bases). Trimming removed 4 bases at V and 5 bases at J, with 9 bases between. Germline CDR1 and CDR2: SGHRS and YFSETQ. The CDR3 is 13 amino acids. In DNA form, the CDR3 reads TGCGCCAGCAGCCCGACAGAGAATGAAAAACTGTTTTTT. This codes for CASSPTENEKLFF.

The rearrangement uses TRBV5-1 and TRBJ1-6, with D possibly matching TRBD1 (5 bases). The CDR3 is 16 amino acids. The germline CDR1 and CDR2 sequences are SGHRS and YFSETQ. The germline V and J ends were trimmed by 4 bases and 0 bases, with 11 bases remaining between them. CDR3 protein: CASSGGRSSYNSPLHF. In nucleotides, the CDR3 is TGCGCCAGCAGCGGGGGGAGAAGCTCCTATAATTCACCCCTCCACTTT.

The V and J genes are TRBV3-1 (or the pseudogene TRBV3-2) and TRBJ1-2; 9 bases are shared with TRBD1. Germline V gene data show CDR1 as LGHDT and CDR2 as YNNKEL (reference sequence). This CDR3 contains 15 residues. V lost 1 base to trimming and J lost 7 bases; unmatched junction nucleotides: 7. CDR3 DNA: TGTGCCAGCAGCCAAGCCCTACAGGGGGCGTTTGGCTACACCTTC. This translates into CASSQALQGAFGYTF.

This clone was counted once. The chain uses TRBV15 and TRBJ1-2, with D tentatively TRBD1 (5 bases). The CDR3 runs 16 residues. Per germline, CDR1 LNHNV and CDR2 YYDKDF (reference sequence). V lost 0 bases to trimming and J lost 4 bases, with 15 bases between them. CDR3 sequence reads: CATSRDQNSGGYGYTF. The CDR3 nucleotides read TGTGCCACCAGCAGAGATCAGAACAGCGGGGGCTATGGCTACACCTTC.

The J gene is TRBJ2-3, the V gene TRBV7-3; the match to TRBD2 covers 7 bases. CDR1 and CDR2 (germline): SGHTA, FQGTGA. CDR3 size: 14 residues. The V gene end was trimmed by 4 bases and the J gene end by 1 base; junction bases not matched to a gene: 2. The CDR3, as DNA: TGTGCCAGCAGCTCTGCGGGGGGCACAGATACGCAGTATTTT. It translates to CASSSAGGTDTQYF.

For the CDR3, the DNA is TGTGCCAGCAGTGAGCCCGGGACAGGGGTTTATGGAGAGACCCAGTACTTC. Its protein product is CASSEPGTGVYGETQYF. This chain connects TRBV25-1 to TRBJ2-5; 10 bases map to TRBD1. Looked up from germline, CDR1 is MGHDK and CDR2 is SYGVNS. The CDR3 is made up of 17 amino acids. V was pared by 3 bases and J by 4 bases, with 11 bases of the junction left unmatched.

The CDR3 region is CAWSPGQTGSPLHF. For the CDR3, the DNA is TGTGCCTGGAGTCCGGGACAGACGGGCTCACCCCTCCACTTT. The chain recombines TRBV30 with TRBJ1-6; the match to TRBD1 covers 7 bases. The trim removed 2 bases at V and 10 bases at J, leaving 8 bases unmatched. The germline gives CDR1 GTSNPN, CDR2 SVGIG (reference sequence). CDR3 length equals 14 residues.

The V gene is TRBV5-1, the J gene TRBJ2-3; 11 bases map to TRBD2. V was clipped by 1 base and J by 0 bases; unmatched bases: 7. Germline assignment: CDR1 SGHRS and CDR2 YFSETQ. The CDR3 is made up of 18 amino acids. The CDR3 spells CASSLRASGGTSTDTQYF. The CDR3 DNA is TGCGCCAGCAGCTTGCGGGCTAGCGGGGGGACTAGCACAGATACGCAGTATTTT.

The chain couples TRBV6-4 to TRBJ2-1, with 10 bases fitting TRBD1. The CDR3 runs to 13 residues. V lost 4 bases and J lost 6; bases outside the gene matches: 0. Germline lookup yields CDR1 MRHNA and CDR2 SNTAGT. CDR3 sequence (DNA): TGTGCCAGCAGTGGGACAGGGGGCAATGAGCAGTTCTTC. This codes for CASSGTGGNEQFF.

This chain joins TRBV6-6 and TRBJ1-3, with D possibly being TRBD1 (6 bases). Trimming shortened V by 4 bases and J by 4 bases, and 14 bases separated the two germline ends. The germline CDR1 and CDR2 sequences are MNHNY and SVGAGI (reference sequence). This CDR3 comprises 15 residues. The CDR3 spells CASSFLQGLGNTIYF. The CDR3 bases are TGTGCCAGCAGTTTCCTACAGGGTTTGGGAAACACCATATATTTT.

This chain links TRBV7-2 with TRBJ1-5; D is unclear. The germline CDR1 and CDR2 sequences are SGHTA and FQGNSA. The CDR3 loop spans 12 amino acids. V lost 2 bases and J lost 7, with 6 bases in between. CDR3 DNA: TGTGCCAGCAGCTTATTGGAGCAGCCCCAGCATTTT. Protein: CASSLLEQPQHF.

CDR3 sequence reads: CASPRTEKANYGYTF. The CDR3 DNA reads as TGCGCCAGCCCCCGGACAGAAAAAGCTAACTATGGCTACACCTTC. The rearrangement joins TRBV23-1 to TRBJ1-2, with D possibly being TRBD1 (6 bases). TRBV23-1 falls under the ORF class, with uncertain function. Trimming removed 8 bases at V and 0 bases at J, with 16 bases between. The CDR3 loop spans 15 amino acids.

In this sample, this clone turned up a few times. The V call is TRBV5-6, the J call TRBJ2-3; D not resolved. In germline, CDR1 is SGHDT, CDR2 YYEEEE. V was pared by 2 bases and J by 2 bases, with 9 bases between. The CDR3 runs 14 residues. In DNA, the CDR3 is TGTGCCAGCAGCTTCGGGTTATCCACAGATACGCAGTATTTT. Translating it yields CASSFGLSTDTQYF.

The V gene is TRBV12-3 or TRBV12-4, the J gene TRBJ1-2, with D possibly being TRBD1 (5 bases). This CDR3 region has 13 residues. Trimming stripped 1 base from V and 7 bases from J, with 10 bases between. The CDR3 sequence: CASSLGGRGGYTF. DNA for the CDR3: TGTGCCAGCAGTTTAGGAGGGAGGGGTGGCTACACCTTC.

The V and J genes are TRBV19 and TRBJ2-7; 9 bases agree with TRBD2. The CDR3 runs 14 residues. The ends lost 5 bases at V and 1 base at J; junction bases unmatched: 3. Germline V CDR1 and CDR2: LNHDA, SQIVND (reference sequence). The CDR3 protein is CASSEAGGSYEQYF. CDR3 coding DNA: TGTGCCAGTAGTGAAGCGGGGGGTTCCTACGAGCAGTACTTC.

This rearrangement joins TRBV18 to TRBJ1-5, with a possible D match to TRBD1 (5 bases). Between the trimmed V and J ends, which lost 6 bases and 7 bases, there was a span of 19 bases. CDR3 length: 15 amino acids. The V gene's germline CDR1 is KGHSH and CDR2 LQKENI. The CDR3, as DNA: TGTGCCAGCTCTCGCTCGGGGGGTACAGAACAGCCCCAGCATTTT. This codes for CASSRSGGTEQPQHF.

Points on this clone: The sample carries other DNA sequences with the same CDR3. The genes are TRBV10-3 and TRBJ1-1, with D tentatively TRBD1 (5 bases). The CDR3 has 12 residues. Germline V gene sequence: CDR1 ENHRY, CDR2 SYGVKD. V gave up 0 bases and J gave up 7 bases, with 6 bases separating them. The CDR3 reads CAISESDSEAFF. DNA for the CDR3: TGTGCCATCAGTGAGTCCGACAGTGAAGCTTTCTTT.

This rearrangement joins TRBV12-3 or TRBV12-4 to TRBJ1-5; 11 bases agree with TRBD1. Losses at the gene ends were 8 bases for V and 6 bases for J; bases not matched to a gene: 3. This CDR3 has 13 amino acids. CDR3 nucleotides: TGTGCCAGCTCGGGGACAGGGGGTCAGCCCCAGCATTTT. As protein: CASSGTGGQPQHF.